The 16 T cell receptor beta chains below all came from one sample that was sequenced in a study of blood T cell repertoires in COVID-19. The data were produced by immunoSEQ multiplex PCR, yet TCRdb's version contains in-frame clones alone and is incomplete. The table has 250,000 or so clones, around nine tenths seen once. Material: peripheral blood. All receptors come from a man aged 30-40 years with COVID-19, enrolled during active disease.

With regard to this clone: This same CDR3 is encoded by further DNA sequences in the sample. The DNA for the CDR3 is TGTGCCAGCAGCTTGCTGCAGGGGAACTATGGCTACACCTTC. It specifies CASSLLQGNYGYTF. The chain recombines TRBV5-4 with TRBJ1-2; D may be TRBD1 (6 bases). Looked up from germline, CDR1 is SGHNT and CDR2 is YYREEE (reference sequence). The CDR3 has 14 residues. Trimming stripped 1 base from V and 2 bases from J, with 9 bases between.

The rearrangement uses TRBV11-2 and TRBJ2-2, with D possibly being TRBD2 (6 bases). The CDR3 has 14 residues. CDR1 and CDR2 from the germline V gene are SGHAT and FQNNGV. V was trimmed by 4 bases and J by 4 bases, leaving 10 bases between them. CDR3 loop: CASSSGRPTGELFF. The CDR3 DNA follows: TGTGCCAGCAGCTCTGGGAGGCCCACCGGGGAGCTGTTTTTT.

The chain combines TRBV19 with TRBJ1-2; D is perhaps TRBD1 (5 bases). This CDR3 contains 13 residues. Germline loops: CDR1 LNHDA, CDR2 SQIVND (reference sequence). V was shortened by 1 base and J by 8 bases, with 11 bases between the two germline ends. CDR3 loop: CASSIARGSGYTF. CDR3 sequence (DNA): TGTGCCAGTAGTATAGCCCGGGGGTCAGGCTACACCTTC.

This chain links TRBV3-1 (or the pseudogene TRBV3-2) with TRBJ1-5; the D is unclear. CDR1 and CDR2 from the germline V gene are LGHDT and YNNKEL (reference sequence). Trimming removed 0 bases at V and 7 bases at J, with 13 bases between. This CDR3 has 15 residues. The CDR3 is CASSQDAAADQPQHF. The DNA for the CDR3 is TGTGCCAGCAGCCAAGACGCAGCGGCAGACCAGCCCCAGCATTTT.

V usage is TRBV19 and J usage is TRBJ1-6; the D is unclear. From germline, CDR1 is LNHDA and CDR2 SQIVND (reference sequence). The CDR3 is 14 residues long. V shed 3 bases and J shed 7 bases, with 10 bases lying between them. In DNA, the CDR3 is TGTGCCAGTAGTATGAGGGAGCAGAATTCACCCCTCCACTTT. This encodes CASSMREQNSPLHF.

This chain connects TRBV10-2 to TRBJ1-6, with TRBD1 matching 7 bases. Per the germline V gene, CDR1 is WSHSY and CDR2 is SAAADI. The CDR3 is 14 amino acids. V gave up 7 bases and J gave up 6 bases; unmatched junction bases: 6. CDR3 DNA: TGCGCCAGCATTCCGACAGGGAGTAATTCACCCCTCCACTTT. It specifies CASIPTGSNSPLHF.

V and J are TRBV19 and TRBJ2-7; 10 nucleotides agree with TRBD1. From germline, CDR1 is LNHDA and CDR2 SQIVND (reference sequence). This CDR3 is built from 15 residues. Unmatched junction bases numbered 11, after V lost 7 bases and J lost 5 bases. The CDR3 nucleotides read TGTGCCAGTAAAGTAGTGGGGACAGGGGACCACGAGCAGTACTTC. Translating it yields CASKVVGTGDHEQYF.

This chain uses TRBV5-1 with TRBJ2-2; possibly TRBD1 for D (5 bases). The CDR3 covers 17 residues. In germline, CDR1 is SGHRS, CDR2 YFSETQ. V lost 0 bases to trimming and J lost 3 bases, with 15 bases between them. CDR3 region: CASSLEGQGVDTGELFF. The CDR3 DNA follows: TGCGCCAGCAGCTTGGAGGGCCAGGGCGTGGACACCGGGGAGCTGTTTTTT. Based on the CDR3 plus reference TRBV5-1 and TRBJ2-2, the full variable domain is KAGVTQTPRYLIKTRGQQVTLSCSPISGHRSVSWYQQTPGQGLQFLFEYFSETQRNKGNFPGRFSGRQFSNSRSEMNVSTLELGDSALYLCASSLEGQGVDTGELFFGEGSRLTVL.

V gene TRBV30 combines with J gene TRBJ1-2; D uncertain. The length of the CDR3 is 13 residues. Germline V CDR1 and CDR2: GTSNPN, SVGIG (reference sequence). V lost 2 bases and J lost 2, with 9 bases in between. CDR3 amino acids: CAWSPQANYGYTF. CDR3 coding DNA: TGTGCCTGGAGTCCCCAGGCAAACTATGGCTACACCTTC.

The chain combines TRBV11-2 with TRBJ2-1, with a tentative D call TRBD2 (5 bases). This CDR3 has 17 amino acids. Germline-derived CDR1 and CDR2 are SGHAT and FQNNGV. V gave up 3 bases and J gave up 7 bases, with 22 bases separating them. The CDR3 nucleotides are TGTGCCAGCAGCTTTGCCGCAGTAGCGTCTCCCGGGAATGAGCAGTTCTTC. This gives the protein CASSFAAVASPGNEQFF.

V usage is TRBV5-1 and J usage is TRBJ2-7; possibly TRBD1 for D (5 bases). This CDR3 comprises 14 residues. Trimming pared 3 bases from V and 7 bases from J, leaving 17 bases between. CDR1 is SGHRS and CDR2 is YFSETQ in the germline V gene. The CDR3 DNA reads TGCGCCAGCAGCTCTGAGTTAGGGGCCTGGGAGCAGTACTTC. This translates into CASSSELGAWEQYF. The whole variable domain, remainder taken from reference TRBV5-1 and TRBJ2-7, is KAGVTQTPRYLIKTRGQQVTLSCSPISGHRSVSWYQQTPGQGLQFLFEYFSETQRNKGNFPGRFSGRQFSNSRSEMNVSTLELGDSALYLCASSSELGAWEQYFGPGTRLTVT.

This rearrangement joins TRBV4-1 to TRBJ1-2; 7 bases are a match to TRBD1. Germline CDR1 and CDR2: MGHRA and YSYEKL. After removal of 3 bases from V and 8 bases from J, the junction contained 12 bases not matched to a gene. The CDR3 is made up of 15 amino acids. The CDR3 bases are TGCGCCAGCAGCCAGCCGGGACAGCGGAAAAAAGGCTACACCTTC. Translation: CASSQPGQRKKGYTF.

The chain carries TRBV9 and TRBJ1-3; 7 bases line up with TRBD1. Germline V gene sequence: CDR1 SGDLS, CDR2 YYNGEE. Unmatched junction bases numbered 8, after V lost 4 bases and J lost 4 bases. This CDR3 has 15 residues. The CDR3 loop is CASSPTTGSGNTIYF. CDR3 bases: TGTGCCAGCAGCCCCACGACAGGGTCCGGAAACACCATATATTTT.

The chain uses TRBV14 and TRBJ1-2, with D perhaps matching TRBD1 (6 bases). Germline V lookup: CDR1 SGHDN, CDR2 FVKESK. Trimming pared 2 bases from V and 7 bases from J, leaving 20 bases between. CDR3 size: 16 residues. CDR3: CASSQPGEGVAAGYTF. The CDR3 coding sequence is TGTGCCAGCAGCCAACCTGGGGAGGGGGTTGCGGCTGGCTACACCTTC. Supplemented by reference TRBV14 and TRBJ1-2, the full variable domain reads EAGVTQFPSHSVIEKGQTVTLRCDPISGHDNLYWYRRVMGKEIKFLLHFVKESKQDESGMPNNRFLAERTGGTYSTLKVQPAELEDSGVYFCASSQPGEGVAAGYTFGSGTRLTVV.

The chain is built from TRBV4-1 and TRBJ2-6; possible D gene TRBD1, 6 bases. Trimming took 2 bases from V and 2 from J, leaving 10 bases between them. Germline loops: CDR1 MGHRA, CDR2 YSYEKL. This CDR3 has 16 amino acids. The CDR3 sequence is CASSQTGHPGANVLTF. CDR3 DNA: TGCGCCAGCAGCCAAACAGGGCATCCTGGGGCCAACGTCCTGACTTTC.

The chain couples TRBV11-2 to TRBJ1-1; 11 nucleotides match TRBD1. The germline gives CDR1 SGHAT, CDR2 FQNNGV. The V and J ends lost 4 bases and 6 bases, in that order; junction bases with no gene match: 4. The CDR3 extends over 14 amino acids. The CDR3 loop is CASSWGQGGSEAFF. CDR3 DNA sequence: TGTGCCAGCAGCTGGGGACAGGGGGGATCTGAAGCTTTCTTT.